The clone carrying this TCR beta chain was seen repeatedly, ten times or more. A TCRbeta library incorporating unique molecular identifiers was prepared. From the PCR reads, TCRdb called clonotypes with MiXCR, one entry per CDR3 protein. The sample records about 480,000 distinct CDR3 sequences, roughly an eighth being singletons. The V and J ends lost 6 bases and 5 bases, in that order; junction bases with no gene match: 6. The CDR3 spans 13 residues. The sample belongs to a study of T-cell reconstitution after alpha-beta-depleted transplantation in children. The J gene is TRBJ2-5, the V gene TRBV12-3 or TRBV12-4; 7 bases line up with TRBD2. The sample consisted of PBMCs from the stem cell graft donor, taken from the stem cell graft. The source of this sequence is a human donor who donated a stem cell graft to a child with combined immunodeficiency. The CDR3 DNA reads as TGTGCCAGCAGCAGGACTAGACATGAGACCCAGTACTTC. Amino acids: CASSRTRHETQYF.